This entry lists 32 T cell receptor beta chains sequenced from one sample in a study of CD8 T cells in Susac syndrome. Random hexamers were used to reverse transcribe 0.5 to 1 ug of RNA. Each CDR3 protein gets one entry after TCRdb re-called the immunoSEQ multiplex PCR reads with MiXCR. The data show around 270,000 distinct CDR3 sequences, approximately 85% seen once. Sequences were obtained from CD8+ T cells from PBMCs. The source of these receptors is a human donor with multiple sclerosis.

The V and J genes are TRBV23-1 and TRBJ2-7, with TRBD1 matching over 7 bases. TRBV23-1 is assigned to the ORF class and has an uncertain function. The CDR3 totals 13 residues. Germline trimming cut 8 bases from V and 5 bases from J; bases unmatched to any gene: 9. The CDR3 DNA sequence: TGCGCCAGCTTTACAACAGGGGACCACGAGCAGTACTTC. Translation: CASFTTGDHEQYF.

This clonotype was seen a single time. The chain links TRBV20-1 to TRBJ1-1; D call uncertain. CDR1 and CDR2 from the germline V gene are DFQATT and SNEGSKA (reference sequence). With 0 bases removed from V and 4 bases from J, the gap between germline ends came to 9 bases. The CDR3 has 13 residues. CDR3 in DNA: TGCAGTGCTAGAGATTTGCCGGGCACTGAAGCTTTCTTT. Translation gives CSARDLPGTEAFF.

This chain connects TRBV28 to TRBJ1-1, with D perhaps TRBD1 (6 bases). The CDR3 length is 14 residues. Germline CDR1 MDHEN, CDR2 SYDVKM. V was cut by 4 bases and J by 4 bases, with 13 bases left in between. As DNA, the CDR3 is TGTGCCAGCAGTTCCAGGGGCCTGGGCACTGAAGCTTTCTTT. Translated: CASSSRGLGTEAFF.

The chain employs TRBV20-1 and TRBJ2-3; TRBD1 or TRBD2 may be the D gene (5 bases each). V gave up 5 bases and J gave up 5 bases, with 11 bases separating them. Per germline, CDR1 DFQATT and CDR2 SNEGSKA (reference sequence). CDR3 size: 12 residues. The CDR3: CSAPGPGDTQYF. The CDR3 region has the DNA TGCAGTGCTCCGGGGCCGGGAGATACGCAGTATTTT.

V and J are TRBV6-5 and TRBJ2-3; 9 bases align to TRBD2. The J segment lost 2 bases and the V segment lost 4 bases, leaving 7 bases of the junction unmatched. The CDR3 length is 16 residues. Germline CDR1 MNHEY, CDR2 SVGAGI. The CDR3 region is CASSSSTSGFTDTQYF. The CDR3 nucleotides are TGTGCCAGCAGTTCCTCGACTAGCGGCTTCACAGATACGCAGTATTTT.

The sample holds a few counts of this clonotype. This rearrangement joins TRBV6-2 or TRBV6-3 to TRBJ1-1; D not resolved. The germline gives CDR1 MNHEY, CDR2 SVGEGT. CDR3 length: 14 amino acids. The V gene lost 1 base and the J gene lost 3 bases, with 9 bases spanning the gap. The CDR3 nucleotides are TGTGCCAGCAGTTACTACAGATCTGACACTGAAGCTTTCTTT. As protein: CASSYYRSDTEAFF.

The J gene is TRBJ1-3, the V gene TRBV11-3; D not certain. Germline CDR1 is SGHNT and CDR2 is YENEEA. V lost 1 base and J 0 bases, leaving 10 bases between the germline ends. The CDR3 loop spans 16 amino acids. Written as DNA, the CDR3 is TGTGCCAGCAGCTTAGTCCGAAGCTACTCTGGAAACACCATATATTTT. It specifies CASSLVRSYSGNTIYF. The variable domain in full, with the rest retrieved from reference TRBV11-3 and TRBJ1-3, is EAGVVQSPRYKIIEKKQPVAFWCNPISGHNTLYWYLQNLGQGPELLIRYENEEAVDDSQLPKDRFSAERLKGVDSTLKIQPAELGDSAVYLCASSLVRSYSGNTIYFGEGSWLTVV.

The chain is built from TRBV6-2 or TRBV6-3 and TRBJ1-1; D is ambiguous. V lost 2 bases and J lost 5, with 9 bases in between. The CDR3 consists of 13 residues. Germline CDR1 reads MNHEY; CDR2 reads SVGEGT. CDR3 region: CASSYIRQTEAFF. DNA for the CDR3: TGTGCCAGCAGTTACATTCGGCAGACTGAAGCTTTCTTT.

V usage is TRBV29-1 and J usage is TRBJ2-2, with 12 bases aligning to TRBD1. The CDR3 spans 14 residues. Germline V gene sequence: CDR1 SQVTM, CDR2 ANQGSEA. V shed 3 bases and J 7 bases; nucleotides not matched to a gene: 3. CDR3 nucleotides: TGCAGCGTTGAGGGGGACAGGGGGCTCGGGGAGCTGTTTTTT. Encoded protein: CSVEGDRGLGELFF.

In nucleotides, the CDR3 is TGCAGTGCTAGAGGGGCCGACTTTTACGAGCAGTACTTC. Protein sequence: CSARGADFYEQYF. The chain recombines TRBV20-1 with TRBJ2-7, with D hard to call. The V gene's germline CDR1 is DFQATT and CDR2 SNEGSKA (reference sequence). The CDR3 has 13 residues. V lost 1 base and J lost 4, with 11 bases in between.

The count of this clonotype is one. The chain has TRBV5-1 and TRBJ1-2; D is possibly TRBD1 (5 bases). The CDR3 length is 14 residues. V shed 0 bases and J shed 4 bases, with 10 bases lying between them. The V gene's germline CDR1 is SGHRS and CDR2 YFSETQ. In nucleotides, the CDR3 is TGCGCCAGCAGCTTGGTGCAGGGTACCTATGGCTACACCTTC. Residues: CASSLVQGTYGYTF.

This clonotype was observed a few times. The junction differs from germline at one of its ends, possibly a read error. This chain joins TRBV6-5 and TRBJ1-1, with D unresolved. From germline, CDR1 is MNHEY and CDR2 SVGAGI. This CDR3 has 16 amino acids. CDR3 protein: CASSYLAGGKNTEAFF. CDR3 in DNA: TGTGCCAGCAGTTATTTGGCAGGAGGGAAGAACACTGAGGCTTTCTTT.

DNA of the CDR3: TGCGCCAGCAGCCAGGACCCTGACACCGGGAGTTACTCCTACAATGAGCAGTTCTTC. Translated: CASSQDPDTGSYSYNEQFF. The rearrangement uses TRBV4-3 and TRBJ2-1, with D tentatively TRBD2 (6 bases). With 3 bases removed from V and 0 bases from J, the gap between germline ends came to 21 bases. This CDR3 spans 19 amino acids. From germline, CDR1 is LGHNA and CDR2 YSLEER.

This clonotype was seen a few times. The chain couples TRBV6-2 or TRBV6-3 to TRBJ2-1, with D perhaps TRBD1 (5 bases). Trimming took 7 bases from V and 6 from J, leaving 7 bases between them. This CDR3 is built from 11 residues. The germline V gene has CDR1 MNHEY and CDR2 SVGEGT. The CDR3 coding sequence is TGTGCCAGCACTACAGGCAATGAGCAGTTCTTC. It encodes CASTTGNEQFF.

This clonotype was seen a handful of times. The V gene is TRBV6-5, the J gene TRBJ2-1; D is unresolved. CDR1 and CDR2 from the germline V gene are MNHEY and SVGAGI. Trimming stripped 7 bases from V and 10 bases from J, with 11 bases between. CDR3 length: 11 residues. The CDR3: CASTLGNEQFF. The CDR3 DNA sequence: TGTGCCAGCACCTTGGGGAACGAGCAGTTCTTC.

The genes are TRBV19 and TRBJ2-5; 8 nucleotides agree with TRBD1. CDR1 is LNHDA, CDR2 SQIVND, per germline (reference sequence). The CDR3 extends over 14 amino acids. V shed 5 bases, J shed 5 bases, and the junction held 7 bases outside the gene matches. CDR3 coding DNA: TGTGCCAGTAGTCCCGACAGGGGCGTCGAGACCCAGTACTTC. It encodes CASSPDRGVETQYF.

The CDR3 reads CASSWTSGNNEQFF. The CDR3 coding sequence is TGTGCCAGCAGCTGGACTAGCGGGAACAATGAGCAGTTCTTC. V is TRBV7-2 and J is TRBJ2-1; 12 bases map to TRBD2. The CDR3 length is 14 residues. V lost 4 bases and J lost 5; bases outside the gene matches: 0. CDR1 and CDR2 from the germline V gene are SGHTA and FQGNSA.

The gene calls are TRBV7-9 and TRBJ1-1, with TRBD1 matching 7 bases. The germline V gene has CDR1 SEHNR and CDR2 FQNEAQ (reference sequence). The CDR3 is 13 amino acids. V lost 6 bases and J lost 6; bases outside the gene matches: 7. DNA of the CDR3: TGTGCCAGCAGGACAGACAGGGCGGCTGAAGCTTTCTTT. Translating gives CASRTDRAAEAFF.

CDR3 protein: CASSQSHSSYEQYF. Here the CDR3 DNA reads TGTGCCAGCAGCCAATCCCACAGCTCCTACGAGCAGTACTTC. The genes are TRBV16 and TRBJ2-7, with no clear D. Germline V gene sequence: CDR1 KGHSY, CDR2 FQNENV. Trimming shortened V by 0 bases and J by 0 bases, and 6 bases separated the two germline ends. The CDR3 loop spans 14 amino acids.

The chain is built from TRBV7-9 and TRBJ2-2; 14 positions agree with TRBD2. The CDR3 is 19 amino acids. The trim removed 4 bases at V and 6 bases at J, leaving 13 bases unmatched. Germline CDR1 and CDR2: SEHNR and FQNEAQ (reference sequence). The CDR3 DNA reads as TGTGCCAGCAGCTACATTCCGGGACTAGCGGGAGTCGGCTCCGGGGAGCTGTTTTTT. Translated: CASSYIPGLAGVGSGELFF.

J is TRBJ2-2 and V is TRBV15; D unresolved. The CDR3 has 13 amino acids. V lost 3 bases to trimming and J lost 5 bases, with 7 bases between them. Germline lookup yields CDR1 LNHNV and CDR2 YYDKDF (reference sequence). DNA for the CDR3: TGTGCCACCAGCAGGACCCGGACCGGGGAGCTGTTTTTT. As protein: CATSRTRTGELFF.

The CDR3 region has the DNA TGTGCCAGCAGTTCCCCCGGAGGACTAGCGTACCAAGAGACCCAGTACTTC. Its protein is CASSSPGGLAYQETQYF. The chain recombines TRBV28 with TRBJ2-5; 9 bases are shared with TRBD2. The CDR3 is 17 residues long. V lost 4 bases and J lost 0; bases outside the gene matches: 9. The V gene's germline CDR1 is MDHEN and CDR2 SYDVKM.

The V and J genes are TRBV5-1 and TRBJ1-1, with 8 bases fitting TRBD1. The V gene's germline CDR1 is SGHRS and CDR2 YFSETQ. The V segment lost 5 bases and the J segment 4 bases; nucleotides outside the gene matches: 13. The CDR3 extends over 16 amino acids. The CDR3 is CASSVGSGGRPTEAFF. DNA of the CDR3: TGCGCCAGCAGTGTGGGGTCAGGGGGCCGCCCCACTGAAGCTTTCTTT.

This chain links TRBV6-5 with TRBJ1-3; D might be TRBD1 (5 bases). CDR1 and CDR2 from the germline V gene are MNHEY and SVGAGI. CDR3 length: 18 residues. The ends were cut back, 2 bases at V and 2 bases at J, with 19 bases in the middle. CDR3 sequence: CASSYVGPLGIAGNTIYF. CDR3 coding DNA: TGTGCCAGCAGTTACGTGGGGCCCTTAGGCATTGCTGGAAACACCATATATTTT.

The genes are TRBV27 and TRBJ2-2, with D maybe TRBD1 (5 bases). Germline V lookup: CDR1 MNHEY, CDR2 SMNVEV (reference sequence). The CDR3 consists of 13 residues. V was clipped by 0 bases and J by 6 bases, with 5 bases between them. CDR3 sequence: CASSLSRAGELFF. CDR3 nucleotide sequence: TGTGCCAGCAGTTTATCCAGGGCCGGGGAGCTGTTTTTT.

This clonotype has ten or more counts. The gene calls are TRBV11-2 and TRBJ2-7; D gene unclear. From germline, CDR1 is SGHAT and CDR2 FQNNGV. Trimming took 9 bases from V and 2 from J, leaving 14 bases between them. This CDR3 is 13 amino acids long. Here the CDR3 DNA reads TGTGCCAGTAGTCCAGGAACAACCTACGAGCAGTACTTC. Amino acids: CASSPGTTYEQYF.

The sample holds a few counts of this clonotype. The chain uses TRBV28 and TRBJ2-7; the D gene is possibly TRBD1 (5 bases). The CDR3 covers 13 residues. V gave up 3 bases and J gave up 2 bases, with 8 bases separating them. Per germline, CDR1 MDHEN and CDR2 SYDVKM. The CDR3 nucleotides are TGTGCCAGCAGTTTCCCAGGGACCTACGAGCAGTACTTC. Protein sequence: CASSFPGTYEQYF.

The chain is built from TRBV11-2 and TRBJ2-7; D might be TRBD1 (6 bases). The germline V gene has CDR1 SGHAT and CDR2 FQNNGV. V shed 5 bases and J shed 4 bases, with 15 bases lying between them. The CDR3 extends over 14 amino acids. The CDR3 spells CASSPSGVSYEQYF. The DNA for the CDR3 is TGTGCCAGCAGCCCCTCAGGGGTGTCTTACGAGCAGTACTTC.

The chain employs TRBV7-9 and TRBJ1-2; TRBD1 matches at 7 bases. Germline V CDR1 and CDR2: SEHNR, FQNEAQ (reference sequence). This CDR3 region has 17 residues. V shed 4 bases and J 1 base; nucleotides not matched to a gene: 12. The CDR3 DNA reads TGTGCCAGCAGCTCGTCCCCGACAGGGATGGATAACTATGGCTACACCTTC. Amino acid sequence: CASSSSPTGMDNYGYTF.

The chain employs TRBV6-1 and TRBJ1-1, with 7 bases aligning to TRBD1. This CDR3 spans 15 amino acids. V was pared by 1 base and J by 5 bases, with 7 bases of the junction left unmatched. The germline V gene encodes CDR1 MNHNS and CDR2 SASEGT. The CDR3 loop is CASSEEDRIGTEAFF. Here the CDR3 DNA reads TGTGCCAGCAGTGAAGAGGACAGGATAGGGACTGAAGCTTTCTTT.

The CDR3 is CASSLSQGTVYEQYF. The CDR3 DNA is TGTGCCAGCAGTTTATCCCAGGGTACAGTGTACGAGCAGTACTTC. This chain connects TRBV28 to TRBJ2-7, with D possibly TRBD1 on 5 matching bases. CDR1 and CDR2 from the germline V gene are MDHEN and SYDVKM. The CDR3 spans 15 residues. Trimming pared 1 base from V and 4 bases from J, leaving 14 bases between.

The chain has TRBV5-1 and TRBJ2-5, with a weak D call TRBD1 (6 bases). The CDR3 consists of 17 residues. In germline, CDR1 is SGHRS, CDR2 YFSETQ. Trimming removed 3 bases at V and 1 base at J, with 19 bases between. The CDR3 protein is CASSWDTGLTVQETQYF. In DNA, the CDR3 is TGCGCCAGCAGCTGGGATACAGGGCTTACCGTCCAAGAGACCCAGTACTTC.